The present entry profiles one T cell receptor (beta chain) with its context. The CDR3 extends over 13 amino acids. The germline V and J ends were trimmed by 6 bases and 4 bases, with 12 bases remaining between them. When the RNA was reverse transcribed, random hexamers were used with an input of about 0.45 to 1 ug. MiXCR, applied by TCRdb to the immunoSEQ multiplex PCR reads, yields one record per CDR3 protein. The sample lists roughly 130,000 distinct CDR3 sequences, roughly 95% occurring once. The sample is drawn from a study of CD8 T cells in Susac syndrome. The source is a human donor with multiple sclerosis. The chain joins TRBV12-3 or TRBV12-4 to TRBJ2-5, with a possible D match to TRBD1 (6 bases). Specimen: CD4+ T cells from PBMCs. Here the CDR3 DNA reads TGTGCCAGCAGGATAACAGGGTCAGAGACCCAGTACTTC. This encodes CASRITGSETQYF.